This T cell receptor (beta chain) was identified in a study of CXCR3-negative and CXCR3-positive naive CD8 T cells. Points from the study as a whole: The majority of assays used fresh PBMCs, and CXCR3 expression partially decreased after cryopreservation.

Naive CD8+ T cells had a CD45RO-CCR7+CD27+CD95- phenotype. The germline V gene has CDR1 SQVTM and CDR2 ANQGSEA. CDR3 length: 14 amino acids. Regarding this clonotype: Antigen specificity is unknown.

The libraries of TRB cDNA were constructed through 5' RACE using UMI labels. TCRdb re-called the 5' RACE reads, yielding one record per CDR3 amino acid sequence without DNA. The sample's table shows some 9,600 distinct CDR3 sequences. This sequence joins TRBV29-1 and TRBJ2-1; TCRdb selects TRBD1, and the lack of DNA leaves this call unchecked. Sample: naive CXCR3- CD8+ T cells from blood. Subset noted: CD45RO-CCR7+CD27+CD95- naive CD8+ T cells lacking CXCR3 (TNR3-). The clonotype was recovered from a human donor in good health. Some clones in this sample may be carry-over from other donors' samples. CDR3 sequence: CSVEGRGRLDEQFF.